The T cell receptor (beta chain) described here comes from a study of CD8 T cells in ankylosing spondylitis. TCRdb reprocessed the 5' RACE reads with MiXCR, giving one entry per CDR3 protein. The repertoire holds about 180,000 distinct CDR3 sequences, with approximately 10% as singletons. This clonotype was seen repeatedly, ten times or more. Germline V gene data show CDR1 as ENHRY and CDR2 as SYGVKD. The CDR3 is 14 amino acids. V was clipped by 0 bases and J by 2 bases, with 7 bases between them. This clonotype originated in a female donor with ankylosing spondylitis or in good health (not recorded which). V and J are TRBV10-3 and TRBJ2-5; D not resolved. Material: blood, either unsorted or a sorted T cell fraction (not recorded which). The CDR3 protein is CAISESKEQETQYF. CDR3 DNA: TGTGCCATCAGTGAGTCGAAGGAGCAAGAGACCCAGTACTTC.